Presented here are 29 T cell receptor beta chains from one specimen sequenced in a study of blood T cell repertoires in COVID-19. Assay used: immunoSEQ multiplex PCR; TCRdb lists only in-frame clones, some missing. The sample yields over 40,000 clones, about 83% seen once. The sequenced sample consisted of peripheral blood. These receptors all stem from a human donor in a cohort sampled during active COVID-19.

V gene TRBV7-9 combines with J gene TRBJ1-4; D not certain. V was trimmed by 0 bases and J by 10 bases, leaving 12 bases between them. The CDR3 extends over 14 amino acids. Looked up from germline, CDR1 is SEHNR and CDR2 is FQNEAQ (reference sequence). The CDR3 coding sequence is TGTGCCAGCAGCTTAGCGAACGGGGTGGGAAAACTGTTTTTT. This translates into CASSLANGVGKLFF.

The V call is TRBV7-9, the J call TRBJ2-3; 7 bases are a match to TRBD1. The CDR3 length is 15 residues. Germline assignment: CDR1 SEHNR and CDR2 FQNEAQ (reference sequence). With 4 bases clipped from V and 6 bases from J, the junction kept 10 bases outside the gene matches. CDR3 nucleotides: TGTGCCAGCAGCTGGGGGCAGGGGGATGCGGATACGCAGTATTTT. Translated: CASSWGQGDADTQYF. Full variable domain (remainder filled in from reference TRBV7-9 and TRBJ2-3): DTGVSQNPRHKITKRGQNVTFRCDPISEHNRLYWYRQTLGQGPEFLTYFQNEAQLEKSRLLSDRFSAERPKGSFSTLEIQRTEQGDSAMYLCASSWGQGDADTQYFGPGTRLTVL.

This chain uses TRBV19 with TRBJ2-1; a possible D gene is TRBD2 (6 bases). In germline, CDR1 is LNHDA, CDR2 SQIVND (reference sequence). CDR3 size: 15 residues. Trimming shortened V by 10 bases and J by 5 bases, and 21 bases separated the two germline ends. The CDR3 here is CATRRRGGSDNEQFF. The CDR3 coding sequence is TGTGCCACCCGTCGGCGGGGTGGGAGTGACAATGAGCAGTTCTTC.

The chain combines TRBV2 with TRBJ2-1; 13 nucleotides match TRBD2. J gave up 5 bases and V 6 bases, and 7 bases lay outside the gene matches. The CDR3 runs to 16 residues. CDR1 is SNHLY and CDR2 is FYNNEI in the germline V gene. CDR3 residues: CASSGTSGTTNNEQFF. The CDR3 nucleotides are TGTGCCAGCAGCGGGACTAGCGGGACCACGAACAATGAGCAGTTCTTC.

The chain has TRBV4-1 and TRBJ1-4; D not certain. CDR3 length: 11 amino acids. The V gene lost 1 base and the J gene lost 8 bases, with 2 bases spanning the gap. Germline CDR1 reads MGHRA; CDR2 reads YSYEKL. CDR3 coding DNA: TGCGCCAGCAGCCAAGCAGAAAAACTGTTTTTT. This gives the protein CASSQAEKLFF.

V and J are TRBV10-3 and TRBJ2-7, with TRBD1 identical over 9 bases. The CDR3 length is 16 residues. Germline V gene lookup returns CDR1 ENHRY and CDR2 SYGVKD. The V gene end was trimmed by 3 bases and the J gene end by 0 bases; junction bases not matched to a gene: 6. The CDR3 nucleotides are TGTGCCATCAGTGAAGGGACAGGGAAGGGCTCCTACGAGCAGTACTTC. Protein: CAISEGTGKGSYEQYF.

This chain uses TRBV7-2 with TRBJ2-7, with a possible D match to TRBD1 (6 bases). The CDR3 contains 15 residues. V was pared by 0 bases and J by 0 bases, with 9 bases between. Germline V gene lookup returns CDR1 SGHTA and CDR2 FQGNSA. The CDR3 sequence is CASSLAGGSSYEQYF. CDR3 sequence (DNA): TGTGCCAGCAGCTTAGCTGGGGGCAGCTCCTACGAGCAGTACTTC.

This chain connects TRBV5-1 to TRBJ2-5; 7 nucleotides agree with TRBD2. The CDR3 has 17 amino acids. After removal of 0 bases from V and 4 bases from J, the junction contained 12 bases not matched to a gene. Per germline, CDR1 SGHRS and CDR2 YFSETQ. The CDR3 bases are TGCGCCAGCAGCTTGGCCTTTGTGGGAGGGCCCCCAGAGACCCAGTACTTC. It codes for CASSLAFVGGPPETQYF.

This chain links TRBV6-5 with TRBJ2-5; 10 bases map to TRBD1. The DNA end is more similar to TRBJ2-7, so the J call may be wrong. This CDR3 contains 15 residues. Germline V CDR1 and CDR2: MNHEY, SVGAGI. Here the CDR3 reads CASSRPGQGLIEQYF. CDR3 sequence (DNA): TGTGCCAGCAGTCGACCGGGACAGGGGCTAATCGAGCAGTACTTC.

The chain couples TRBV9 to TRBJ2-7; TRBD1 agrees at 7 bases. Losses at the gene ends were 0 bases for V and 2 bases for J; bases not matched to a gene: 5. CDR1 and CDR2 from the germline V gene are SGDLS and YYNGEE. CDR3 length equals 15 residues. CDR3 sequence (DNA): TGTGCCAGCAGCGTAGGACACAGGGGCACCTACGAGCAGTACTTC. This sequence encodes CASSVGHRGTYEQYF.

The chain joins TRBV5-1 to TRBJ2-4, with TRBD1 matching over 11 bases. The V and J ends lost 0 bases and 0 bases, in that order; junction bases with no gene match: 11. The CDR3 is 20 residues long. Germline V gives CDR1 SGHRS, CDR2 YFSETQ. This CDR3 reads CASSLGGLGTGGLAKNIQYF. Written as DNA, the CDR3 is TGCGCCAGCAGCTTGGGCGGTTTGGGGACAGGGGGACTAGCCAAAAACATTCAGTACTTC.

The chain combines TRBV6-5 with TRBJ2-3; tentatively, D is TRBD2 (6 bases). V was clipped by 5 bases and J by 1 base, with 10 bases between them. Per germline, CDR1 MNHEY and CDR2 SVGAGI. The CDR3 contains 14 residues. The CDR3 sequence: CASSRPSGTDTQYF. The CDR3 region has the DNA TGTGCCAGCAGTCGACCTAGCGGCACAGATACGCAGTATTTT.

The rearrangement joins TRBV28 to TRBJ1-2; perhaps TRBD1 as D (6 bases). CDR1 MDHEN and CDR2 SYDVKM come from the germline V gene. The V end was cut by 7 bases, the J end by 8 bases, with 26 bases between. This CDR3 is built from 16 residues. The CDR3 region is CASNTQNPGHLRGYTF. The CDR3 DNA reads TGTGCCAGCAACACCCAAAACCCGGGACATCTTCGGGGCTACACCTTC.

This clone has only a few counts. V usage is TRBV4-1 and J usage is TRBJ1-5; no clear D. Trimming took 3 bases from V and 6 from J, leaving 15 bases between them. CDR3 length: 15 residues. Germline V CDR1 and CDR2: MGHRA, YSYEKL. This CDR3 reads CASSQVIGHSQPQHF. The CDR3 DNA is TGCGCCAGCAGCCAGGTTATTGGGCACAGTCAGCCCCAGCATTTT.

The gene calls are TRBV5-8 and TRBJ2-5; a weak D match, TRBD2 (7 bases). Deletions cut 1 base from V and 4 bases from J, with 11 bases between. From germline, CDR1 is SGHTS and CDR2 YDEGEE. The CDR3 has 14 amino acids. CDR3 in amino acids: CASSLRGATETQYF. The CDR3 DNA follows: TGTGCCAGCAGCTTGCGGGGGGCAACAGAGACCCAGTACTTC.

The CDR3 here is CSVGGPSDTEAFF. CDR3 sequence (DNA): TGCAGCGTTGGGGGGCCGTCCGACACTGAAGCTTTCTTT. The chain couples TRBV29-1 to TRBJ1-1; D is possibly TRBD1 (6 bases). With 4 bases removed from V and 3 bases from J, the gap between germline ends came to 12 bases. Germline V CDR1 and CDR2: SQVTM, ANQGSEA. The CDR3 loop spans 13 amino acids.

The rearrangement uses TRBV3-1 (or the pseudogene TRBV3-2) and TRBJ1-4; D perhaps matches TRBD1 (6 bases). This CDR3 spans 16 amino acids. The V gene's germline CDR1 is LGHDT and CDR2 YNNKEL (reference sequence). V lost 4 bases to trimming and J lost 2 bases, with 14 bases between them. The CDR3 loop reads CASSPGQRRTNEKLFF. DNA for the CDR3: TGTGCCAGCAGCCCCGGACAGCGTCGGACTAATGAAAAACTGTTTTTT.

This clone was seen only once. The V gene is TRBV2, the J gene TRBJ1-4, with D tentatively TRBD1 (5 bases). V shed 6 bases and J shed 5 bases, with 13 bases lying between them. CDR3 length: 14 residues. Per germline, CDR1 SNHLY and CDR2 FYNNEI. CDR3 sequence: CASSRARLNEKLFF. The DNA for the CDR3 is TGTGCCAGCAGCAGGGCGCGGCTAAATGAAAAACTGTTTTTT.

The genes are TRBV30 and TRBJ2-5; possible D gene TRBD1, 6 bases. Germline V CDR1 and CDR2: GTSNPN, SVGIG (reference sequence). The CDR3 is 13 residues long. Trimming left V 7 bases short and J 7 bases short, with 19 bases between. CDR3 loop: CALGETGSVTQYF. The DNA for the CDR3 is TGTGCCTTGGGAGAAACAGGGAGTGTGACCCAGTACTTC. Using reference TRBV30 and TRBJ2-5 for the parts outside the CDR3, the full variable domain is SQTIHQWPATLVQPVGSPLSLECTVEGTSNPNLYWYRQAAGRGLQLLFYSVGIGQISSEVPQNLSASRPQDRQFILSSKKLLLSDSGFYLCALGETGSVTQYFGPGTRLLVL.

CDR3 amino acids: CASGQLGLASSTDTQYF. CDR3 sequence (DNA): TGTGCCAGCGGACAACTCGGCCTTGCGTCTAGCACAGATACGCAGTATTTT. The chain links TRBV11-2 to TRBJ2-3; tentatively, D is TRBD1 (5 bases). This CDR3 has 17 amino acids. V lost 8 bases, J lost 0 bases, and 21 bases lay in between. Per germline, CDR1 SGHAT and CDR2 FQNNGV.

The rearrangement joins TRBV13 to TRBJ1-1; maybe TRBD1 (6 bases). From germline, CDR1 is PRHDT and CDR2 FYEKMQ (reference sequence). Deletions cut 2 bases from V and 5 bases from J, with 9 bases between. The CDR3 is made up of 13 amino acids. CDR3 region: CASSLQGRTEAFF. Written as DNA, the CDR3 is TGTGCCAGCAGCTTACAGGGGAGAACTGAAGCTTTCTTT.

This CDR3 reads CASSFQLASGELFF. The CDR3 DNA reads TGTGCCAGCAGTTTCCAGTTAGCTTCCGGGGAGCTGTTTTTT. The chain combines TRBV27 with TRBJ2-2, with D unresolved. The V end was cut by 3 bases, the J end by 6 bases, with 11 bases between. CDR1 and CDR2 from the germline V gene are MNHEY and SMNVEV (reference sequence). The CDR3 has 14 amino acids.

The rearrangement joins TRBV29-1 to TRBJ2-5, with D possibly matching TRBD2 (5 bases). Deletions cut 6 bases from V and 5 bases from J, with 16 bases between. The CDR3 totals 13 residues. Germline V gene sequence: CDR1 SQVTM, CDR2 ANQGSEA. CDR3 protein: CSVERLAAETQYF. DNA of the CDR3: TGCAGCGTCGAACGGCTAGCCGCGGAGACCCAGTACTTC.

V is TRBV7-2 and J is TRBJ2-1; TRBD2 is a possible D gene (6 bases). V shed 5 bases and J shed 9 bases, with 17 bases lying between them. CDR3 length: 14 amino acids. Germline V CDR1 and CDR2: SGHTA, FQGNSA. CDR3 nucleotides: TGTGCCAGCAGCCCCGAGGAGGGGCGGGCTGAGCAGTTCTTC. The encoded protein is CASSPEEGRAEQFF. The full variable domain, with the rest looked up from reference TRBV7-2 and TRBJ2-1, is GAGVSQSPSNKVTEKGKDVELRCDPISGHTALYWYRQSLGQGLEFLIYFQGNSAPDKSGLPSDRFSAERTGGSVSTLTIQRTQQEDSAVYLCASSPEEGRAEQFFGPGTRLTVL.

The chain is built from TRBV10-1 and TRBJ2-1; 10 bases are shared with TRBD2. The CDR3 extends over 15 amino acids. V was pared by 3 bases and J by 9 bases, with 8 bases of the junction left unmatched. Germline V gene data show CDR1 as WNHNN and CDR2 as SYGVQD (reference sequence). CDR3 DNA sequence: TGCGCCAGCAGTGAAGGCGGGAGCGGGAGGGGTGAGCAGTTCTTC. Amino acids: CASSEGGSGRGEQFF.

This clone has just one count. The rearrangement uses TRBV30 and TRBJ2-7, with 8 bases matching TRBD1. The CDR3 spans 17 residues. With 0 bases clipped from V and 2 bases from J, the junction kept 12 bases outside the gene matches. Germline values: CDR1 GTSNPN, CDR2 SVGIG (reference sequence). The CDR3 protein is CAWSVPFRQGIAYEQYF. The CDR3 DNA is TGTGCCTGGAGTGTACCTTTCCGACAGGGGATCGCCTACGAGCAGTACTTC.

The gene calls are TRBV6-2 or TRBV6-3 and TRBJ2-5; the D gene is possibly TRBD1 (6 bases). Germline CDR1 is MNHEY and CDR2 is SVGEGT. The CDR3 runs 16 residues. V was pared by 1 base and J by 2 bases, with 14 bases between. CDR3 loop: CASSYLSGASQETQYF. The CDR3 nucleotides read TGTGCCAGCAGTTACTTATCAGGGGCGAGTCAAGAGACCCAGTACTTC.

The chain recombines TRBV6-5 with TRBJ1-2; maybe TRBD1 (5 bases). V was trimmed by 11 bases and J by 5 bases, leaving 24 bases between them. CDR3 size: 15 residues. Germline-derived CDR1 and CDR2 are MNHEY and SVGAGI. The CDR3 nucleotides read TGTGCCGTCGAAAGGGTACAGGTTCCAACTTATGGCTACACCTTC. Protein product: CAVERVQVPTYGYTF.

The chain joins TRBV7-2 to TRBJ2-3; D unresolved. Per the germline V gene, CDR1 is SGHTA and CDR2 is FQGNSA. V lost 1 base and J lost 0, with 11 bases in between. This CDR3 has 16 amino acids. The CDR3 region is CASSLVSDSSTDTQYF. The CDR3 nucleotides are TGTGCCAGCAGCTTAGTCAGCGACTCTAGCACAGATACGCAGTATTTT.